Below are 2 T cell receptor beta chains sequenced from a single sample in a study of patients and donors after allogeneic stem cell transplantation (dated by TCRdb to 2020 to 2021). Libraries were prepared through RT-PCR. TCRdb shows the sequencer as NextSeq 550. TCRdb took the public reads, trimmed them with fastp at Q25, ran MiXCR for clone calling and kept in-frame beta chains. Rows with one shared CDR3 protein collapse into an entry with the most common genes and DNA. The sample table records some 2,000 distinct CDR3 sequences; nearly 20% of these occur just once. The biggest ten clones account for 9.5% to 15% of the sample. Sequenced material: blood, either unsorted or a sorted T cell fraction (not recorded which). Receptors were obtained from a human donor who was either an allogeneic HSCT recipient or a stem cell or donor lymphocyte infusion donor (not recorded which). It is not recorded whose cells these are; they may come from a transplant donor.

This chain links TRBV12-3 or TRBV12-4 with TRBJ2-1; 8 bases are shared with TRBD1. This CDR3 is 14 amino acids long. Losses at the gene ends were 2 bases for V and 8 bases for J; bases not matched to a gene: 5. The CDR3 DNA reads TGTGCCAGCAGTTTACAGGGGGCTACCGATGAGCAGTTCTTC. This translates into CASSLQGATDEQFF.

The chain carries TRBV6-2 or TRBV6-3 and TRBJ2-1, with D maybe TRBD1 (5 bases). Germline values: CDR1 MNHEY, CDR2 SVGEGT. The CDR3 extends over 13 amino acids. V lost 6 bases, J lost 9 bases, and 15 bases lay in between. CDR3 amino acids: CASRPTTGPEQFF. The DNA for the CDR3 is TGTGCCAGCAGGCCGACCACAGGTCCTGAGCAGTTCTTC.